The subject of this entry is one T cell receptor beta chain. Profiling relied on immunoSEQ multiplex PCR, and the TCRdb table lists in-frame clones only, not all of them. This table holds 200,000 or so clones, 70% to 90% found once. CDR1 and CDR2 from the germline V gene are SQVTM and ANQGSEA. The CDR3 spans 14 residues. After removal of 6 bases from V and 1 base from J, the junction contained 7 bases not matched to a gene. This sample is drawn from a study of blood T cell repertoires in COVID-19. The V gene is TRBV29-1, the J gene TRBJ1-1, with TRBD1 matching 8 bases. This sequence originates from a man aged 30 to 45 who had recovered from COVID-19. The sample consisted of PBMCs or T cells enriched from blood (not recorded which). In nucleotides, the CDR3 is TGCAGCGTGCATCGACAGGGGAGGAACACTGAAGCTTTCTTT. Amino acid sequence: CSVHRQGRNTEAFF. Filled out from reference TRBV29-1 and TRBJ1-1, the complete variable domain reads SAVISQKPSRDICQRGTSLTIQCQVDSQVTMMFWYRQQPGQSLTLIATANQGSEATYESGFVIDKFPISRPNLTFSTLTVSNMSPEDSSIYLCSVHRQGRNTEAFFGQGTRLTVV.